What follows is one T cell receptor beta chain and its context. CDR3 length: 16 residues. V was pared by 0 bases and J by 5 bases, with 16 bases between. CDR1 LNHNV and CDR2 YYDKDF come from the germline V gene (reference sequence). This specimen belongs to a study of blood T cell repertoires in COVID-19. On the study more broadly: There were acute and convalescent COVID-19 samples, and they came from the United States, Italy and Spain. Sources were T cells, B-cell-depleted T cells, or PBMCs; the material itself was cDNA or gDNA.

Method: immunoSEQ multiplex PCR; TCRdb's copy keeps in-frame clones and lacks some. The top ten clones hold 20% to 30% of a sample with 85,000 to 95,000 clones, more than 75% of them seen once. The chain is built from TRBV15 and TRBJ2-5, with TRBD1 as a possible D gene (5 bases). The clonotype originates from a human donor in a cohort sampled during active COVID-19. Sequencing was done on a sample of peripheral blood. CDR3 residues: CATSRDRQTQGETQYF. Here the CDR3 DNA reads TGTGCCACCAGCAGAGATCGACAGACCCAGGGCGAGACCCAGTACTTC.